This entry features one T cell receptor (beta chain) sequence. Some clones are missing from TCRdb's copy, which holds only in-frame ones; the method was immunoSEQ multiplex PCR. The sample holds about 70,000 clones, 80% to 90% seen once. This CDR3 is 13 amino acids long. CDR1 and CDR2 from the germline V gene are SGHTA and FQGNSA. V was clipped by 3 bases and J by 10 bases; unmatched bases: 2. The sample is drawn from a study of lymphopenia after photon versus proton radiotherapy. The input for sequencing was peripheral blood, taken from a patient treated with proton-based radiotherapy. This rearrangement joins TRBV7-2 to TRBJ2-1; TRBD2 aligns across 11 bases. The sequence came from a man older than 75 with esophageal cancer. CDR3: CASSFRLAGEQFF. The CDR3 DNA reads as TGTGCCAGCAGCTTCCGACTAGCGGGAGAGCAGTTCTTC. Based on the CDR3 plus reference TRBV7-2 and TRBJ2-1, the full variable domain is GAGVSQSPSNKVTEKGKDVELRCDPISGHTALYWYRQSLGQGLEFLIYFQGNSAPDKSGLPSDRFSAERTGGSVSTLTIQRTQQEDSAVYLCASSFRLAGEQFFGPGTRLTVL.